A selection of T cell receptor beta chains follows, all from one sample in a study of blood T cell repertoires in COVID-19. Method: immunoSEQ multiplex PCR; TCRdb's copy keeps in-frame clones and lacks some. The sample contains 150,000 to 200,000 clones, around 87% of which appear only once. Sample: peripheral blood. These receptors were taken from a man between 18 and 35 years old with acute or convalescent COVID-19. The CDR3 runs from the conserved cysteine through the conserved F or W. Each record gives: D gene, V gene, clone size, J gene, CDR3 DNA, CDR3 protein. The D gene is left open where the match is weak. Clone size appears in some rows only: once, few, many, or a class for an expanded clone.

NA	TRBV30	NA	TRBJ1-2	TGTGCCTGGATTCGCCGAGGATATGGCTACACCTTC	CAWIRRGYGYTF
TRBD1	TRBV28	NA	TRBJ1-1	TGTGCCAGCAGCACAGGGGGCACTGAAGCTTTCTTT	CASSTGGTEAFF
TRBD1	TRBV18	NA	TRBJ1-6	TGTGCCAGCTCACCACGCCGGGACAGTAGATCACCCCTCCACTTT	CASSPRRDSRSPLHF
NA	TRBV30	NA	TRBJ1-1	TGTGCCTGGAGTGACACAGGTCTCATGAACACTGAAGCTTTCTTT	CAWSDTGLMNTEAFF
TRBD2	TRBV6-6	NA	TRBJ2-3	TGTGCCAGCAGCCGAACGGGACTAGCGGGGGTTGCCCCAGATACGCAGTATTTT	CASSRTGLAGVAPDTQYF
NA	TRBV27	NA	TRBJ1-2	TGTGCCAGCAGTTTATCGAACCGGTATGGCTACACCTTC	CASSLSNRYGYTF
NA	TRBV7-2	NA	TRBJ1-2	TGTGCCAGCAGCGGACAGCTTGGATACGGCTACACCTTC	CASSGQLGYGYTF
NA	TRBV24-1	NA	TRBJ2-2	TGTGCCACCAGTGACCGACTGTCCCCCCCCGGGGAGCTGTTTTTT	CATSDRLSPPGELFF
NA	TRBV18	NA	TRBJ1-2	TGTGCCAGCTCACCAGATGCCTCGGGACTTGATGGCTACACCTTC	CASSPDASGLDGYTF
TRBD1	TRBV7-8	NA	TRBJ1-6	TGTGCCAGCAGCTTCGGGCAGGGGGCGCCTTCACCCCTCCACTTT	CASSFGQGAPSPLHF
NA	TRBV28	NA	TRBJ1-2	TGTGCCAGCCGCCTCGGGGTACAGGGTGGTGGCTACACCTTC	CASRLGVQGGGYTF
NA	TRBV7-2	NA	TRBJ2-7	TGTGCCAGCAGCTCCCTCCCGGGGGGCCTCTACGAGCAGTACTTC	CASSSLPGGLYEQYF
TRBD1	TRBV18	NA	TRBJ1-5	TGTGCCAGCTCACGGCGACAGGGGGCGATCGGTAGCAATCAGCCCCAGCATTTT	CASSRRQGAIGSNQPQHF
NA	TRBV6-1	once	TRBJ2-2	TGTGCCAGCAGTGCTACTGGACAGCTAGATCAGACCGGGGAGCTGTTTTTT	CASSATGQLDQTGELFF
NA	TRBV6-5	NA	TRBJ2-5	TGTGCCAGCAGTTATGTTCCAGAGGGGACCCAGTACTTC	CASSYVPEGTQYF
NA	TRBV30	NA	TRBJ1-6	TGTGCCTGGAGCCCCGGAGGGGCTTATTCACCCCTCCACTTT	CAWSPGGAYSPLHF